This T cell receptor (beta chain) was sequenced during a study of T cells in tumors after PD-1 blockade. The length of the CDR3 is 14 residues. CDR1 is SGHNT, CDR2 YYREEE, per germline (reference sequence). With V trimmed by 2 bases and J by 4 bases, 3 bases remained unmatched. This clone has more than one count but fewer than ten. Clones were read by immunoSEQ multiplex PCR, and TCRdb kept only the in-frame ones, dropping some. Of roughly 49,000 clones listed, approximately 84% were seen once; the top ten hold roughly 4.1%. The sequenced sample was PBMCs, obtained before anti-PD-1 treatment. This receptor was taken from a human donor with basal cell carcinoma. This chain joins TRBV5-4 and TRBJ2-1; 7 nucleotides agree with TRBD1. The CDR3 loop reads CASSFRGSYNEQFF. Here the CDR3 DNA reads TGTGCCAGCAGCTTCAGGGGGTCTTACAATGAGCAGTTCTTC.